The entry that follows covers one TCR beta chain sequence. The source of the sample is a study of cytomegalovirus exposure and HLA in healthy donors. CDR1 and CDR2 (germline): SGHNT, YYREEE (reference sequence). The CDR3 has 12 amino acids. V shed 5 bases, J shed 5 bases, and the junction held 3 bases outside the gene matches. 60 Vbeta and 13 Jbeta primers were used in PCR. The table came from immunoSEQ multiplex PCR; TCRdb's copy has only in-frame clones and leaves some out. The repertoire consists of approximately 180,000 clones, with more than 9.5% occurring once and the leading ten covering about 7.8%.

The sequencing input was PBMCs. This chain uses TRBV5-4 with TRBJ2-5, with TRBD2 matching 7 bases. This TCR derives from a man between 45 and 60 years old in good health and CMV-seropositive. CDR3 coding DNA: TGTGCCAGCAGATCGCGGGGGGAGACCCAGTACTTC. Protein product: CASRSRGETQYF.